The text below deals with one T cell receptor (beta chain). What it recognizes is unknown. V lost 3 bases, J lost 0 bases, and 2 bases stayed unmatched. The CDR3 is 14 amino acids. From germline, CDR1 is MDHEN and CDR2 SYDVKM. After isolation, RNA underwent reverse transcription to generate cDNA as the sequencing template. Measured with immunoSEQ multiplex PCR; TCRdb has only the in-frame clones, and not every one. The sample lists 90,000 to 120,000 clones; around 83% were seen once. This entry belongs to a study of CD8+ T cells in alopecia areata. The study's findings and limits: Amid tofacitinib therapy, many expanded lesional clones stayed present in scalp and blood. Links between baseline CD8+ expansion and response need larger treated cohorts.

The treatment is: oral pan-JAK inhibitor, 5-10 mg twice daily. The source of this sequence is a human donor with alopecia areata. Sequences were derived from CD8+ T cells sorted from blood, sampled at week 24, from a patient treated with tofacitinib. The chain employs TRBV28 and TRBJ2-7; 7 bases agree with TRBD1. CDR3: CASSFGDSSYEQYF. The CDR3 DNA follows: TGTGCCAGCAGTTTTGGGGACAGCTCCTACGAGCAGTACTTC.